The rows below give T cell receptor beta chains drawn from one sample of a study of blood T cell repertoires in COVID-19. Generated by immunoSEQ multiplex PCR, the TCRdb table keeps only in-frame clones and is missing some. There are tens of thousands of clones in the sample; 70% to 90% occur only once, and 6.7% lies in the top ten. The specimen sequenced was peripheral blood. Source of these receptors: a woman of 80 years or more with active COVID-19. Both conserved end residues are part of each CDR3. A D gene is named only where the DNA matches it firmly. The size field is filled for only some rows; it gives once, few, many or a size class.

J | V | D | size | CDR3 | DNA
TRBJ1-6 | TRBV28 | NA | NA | CASNPGGKGNSPLHF | TGTGCCAGCAACCCCGGCGGGAAGGGAAATTCACCCCTCCACTTT
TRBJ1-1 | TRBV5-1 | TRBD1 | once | CASSEGQGDWNTEAFF | TGCGCCAGCAGCGAGGGACAGGGTGATTGGAACACTGAAGCTTTCTTT
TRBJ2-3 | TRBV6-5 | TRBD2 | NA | CASSYGVAGDTQYF | TGTGCCAGCAGTTACGGGGTAGCGGGAGATACGCAGTATTTT
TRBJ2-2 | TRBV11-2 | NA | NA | CASSFPNLGANTGELFF | TGTGCCAGCAGCTTCCCGAATCTGGGAGCTAACACCGGGGAGCTGTTTTTT
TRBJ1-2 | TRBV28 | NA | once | CASSFRHDNYGYTF | TGTGCCAGCAGTTTTCGACACGACAACTATGGCTACACCTTC
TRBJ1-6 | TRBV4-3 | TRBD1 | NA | CASSQGGQGPGAYNSPLHF | TGCGCCAGCAGCCAAGGGGGACAGGGTCCCGGGGCCTATAATTCACCCCTCCACTTT
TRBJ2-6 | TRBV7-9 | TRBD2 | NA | CASSPRGEAGANVLTF | TGTGCCAGCAGCCCTCGGGGGGAAGCTGGGGCCAACGTCCTGACTTTC
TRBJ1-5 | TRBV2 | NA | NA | CASSEWGVDQPQHF | TGTGCCAGCAGCGAATGGGGCGTGGATCAGCCCCAGCATTTT
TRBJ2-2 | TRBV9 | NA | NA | CASSVGTVRRDTGELFF | TGTGCCAGCAGCGTAGGGACGGTAAGGCGGGACACCGGGGAGCTGTTTTTT
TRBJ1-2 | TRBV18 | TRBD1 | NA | CASSPVGQGARVNGYTF | TGTGCCAGCTCACCCGTAGGACAGGGGGCGCGAGTGAATGGCTACACCTTC
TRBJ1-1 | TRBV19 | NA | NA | CASSLRRGKVTEAFF | TGTGCCAGTAGTCTAAGGCGGGGTAAAGTCACTGAAGCTTTCTTT
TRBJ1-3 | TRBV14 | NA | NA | CASSPHISDTIYF | TGTGCCAGCAGCCCACACATTTCAGACACCATATATTTT
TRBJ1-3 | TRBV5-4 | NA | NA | CASSLLGNTIYF | TGTGCCAGCAGCTTGCTCGGTAACACCATATATTTT
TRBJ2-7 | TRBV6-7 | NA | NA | CASSYVPRGAASYEQYF | TGTGCCAGCAGTTACGTTCCCAGGGGGGCCGCCTCCTACGAGCAGTACTTC
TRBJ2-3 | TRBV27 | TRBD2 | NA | CASRPRAGPTDTQYF | TGTGCCAGCAGACCGAGAGCGGGACCCACAGATACGCAGTATTTT
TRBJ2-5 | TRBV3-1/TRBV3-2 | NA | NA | CASSQAGSETQYF | TGTGCCAGCAGCCAAGCAGGGTCGGAGACCCAGTACTTC
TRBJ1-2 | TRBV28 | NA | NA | CASSLWHRGGRYGYTF | TGTGCCAGCAGTTTATGGCACCGCGGGGGCCGGTATGGCTACACCTTC
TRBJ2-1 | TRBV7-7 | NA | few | CASSSYPFPPYNEQFF | TGTGCTAGCAGCTCCTACCCATTCCCGCCTTACAATGAGCAGTTCTTC
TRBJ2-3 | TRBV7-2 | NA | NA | CASRRRLGADNTDTQYF | TGTGCCAGCAGGCGAAGGCTGGGAGCGGATAACACAGATACGCAGTATTTT
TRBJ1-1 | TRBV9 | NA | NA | CASSVVKGMNTEAFF | TGTGCCAGCAGCGTAGTTAAGGGGATGAACACTGAAGCTTTCTTT
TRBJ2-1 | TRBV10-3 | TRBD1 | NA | CATRTGEVEQFF | TGTGCCACACGGACAGGGGAGGTTGAGCAGTTCTTC
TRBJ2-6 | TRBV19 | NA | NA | CASSGQPGANVLTF | TGTGCCAGTAGTGGGCAGCCAGGGGCCAACGTCCTGACTTTC
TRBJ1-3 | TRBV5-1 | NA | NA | CASRRDSSGNTIYF | TGCGCCAGCAGGCGTGACAGCTCTGGAAACACCATATATTTT
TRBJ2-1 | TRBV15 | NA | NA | CATSALANYNEQFF | TGTGCCACCAGCGCGCTAGCAAACTACAATGAGCAGTTCTTC
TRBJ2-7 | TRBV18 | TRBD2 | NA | CASSPPVASGRAWQYF | TGTGCCAGCTCACCCCCGGTGGCGTCCGGGAGGGCCTGGCAGTACTTC
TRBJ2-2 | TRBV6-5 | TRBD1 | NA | CASIRDRNTGELFF | TGTGCCAGCATCCGGGACAGGAACACCGGGGAGCTGTTTTTT
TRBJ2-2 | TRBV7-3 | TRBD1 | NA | CASSLYGTGNTGELFF | TGTGCCAGCAGCTTATATGGGACAGGGAACACCGGGGAGCTGTTTTTT
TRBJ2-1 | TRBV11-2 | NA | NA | CASSLTEDNEQFF | TGTGCCAGCAGCTTAACCGAGGACAATGAGCAGTTCTTC
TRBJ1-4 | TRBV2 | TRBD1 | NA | CASSETGGYEKLFF | TGTGCCAGCAGCGAGACAGGGGGCTATGAAAAACTGTTTTTT
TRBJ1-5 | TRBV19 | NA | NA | CATQSGGESNQPQHF | TGTGCCACCCAGTCGGGGGGGGAGAGCAATCAGCCCCAGCATTTT
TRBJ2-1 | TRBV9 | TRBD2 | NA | CASSEGTRLGVNEQFF | TGTGCCAGCAGCGAGGGGACTAGGTTGGGGGTCAATGAGCAGTTCTTC
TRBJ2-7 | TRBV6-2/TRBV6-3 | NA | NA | CASSYRLALPYEQYF | TGTGCCAGCAGTTACCGGCTAGCACTTCCCTACGAGCAGTACTTC
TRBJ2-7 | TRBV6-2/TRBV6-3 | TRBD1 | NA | CASSYRVQGADEQYF | TGTGCCAGCAGTTATAGGGTTCAGGGGGCCGACGAGCAGTACTTC
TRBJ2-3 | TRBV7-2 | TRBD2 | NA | CASSFSGTPDTQYF | TGTGCCAGCAGCTTTAGCGGGACACCAGATACGCAGTATTTT
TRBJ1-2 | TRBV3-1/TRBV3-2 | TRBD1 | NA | CASSRLGDRVFYTF | TGTGCCAGCAGCCGACTGGGGGACAGGGTATTCTACACCTTC
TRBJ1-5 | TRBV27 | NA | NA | CASSLAGGQGSNQPQHF | TGTGCCAGCAGTTTGGCGGGTGGGCAGGGGAGCAATCAGCCCCAGCATTTT
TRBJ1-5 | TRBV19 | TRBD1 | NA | CASKTGNQPQHF | TGTGCCAGTAAGACAGGGAATCAGCCCCAGCATTTT
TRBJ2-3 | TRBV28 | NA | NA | CASSFRRNTQYF | TGTGCCAGCAGTTTTAGGCGGAATACGCAGTATTTT
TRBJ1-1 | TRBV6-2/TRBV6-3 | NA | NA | CASSYIWGSGEAFF | TGTGCCAGCAGTTACATTTGGGGCTCGGGTGAAGCTTTCTTT
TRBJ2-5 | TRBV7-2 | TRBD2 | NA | CASSLQGVLAGVETQYF | TGTGCCAGCAGCTTACAAGGGGTCCTAGCGGGAGTCGAGACCCAGTACTTC
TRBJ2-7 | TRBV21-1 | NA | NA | CASSKEGGTSLLEITYEQYF | TGTGCCAGCAGCAAAGAAGGAGGGACTAGCTTGCTTGAAATAACCTACGAGCAGTACTTC
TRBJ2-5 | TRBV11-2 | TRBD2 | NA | CANPGSGTEETQYF | TGTGCCAATCCTGGTAGCGGGACGGAAGAGACCCAGTACTTC
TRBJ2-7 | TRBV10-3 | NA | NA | CAISEPGILYEQYF | TGTGCCATCAGTGAGCCCGGGATACTCTACGAGCAGTACTTC